Each of the 19 T cell receptor beta chains below was sequenced from the same sample in a study of T cell responses to AZD1222 COVID-19 vaccine. The assay was immunoSEQ multiplex PCR, and TCRdb's table has in-frame clones only and misses some. Of 100,000 to 120,000 clones detected, 70% to 90% appear once; the ten largest clones hold roughly 3%. This sample comprised peripheral blood, obtained on day 0 of AZD1222 vaccination. The receptor source for this set is an adult in good health.

V and J are TRBV6-5 and TRBJ1-1; 7 bases are shared with TRBD1. Germline CDR1 MNHEY, CDR2 SVGAGI. V was pared by 5 bases and J by 4 bases, with 7 bases of the junction left unmatched. This CDR3 has 14 residues. The CDR3 region has the DNA TGTGCCAGCAGTAAGGACAGGAAAGGCACTGAAGCTTTCTTT. Protein product: CASSKDRKGTEAFF.

The rearrangement joins TRBV19 to TRBJ2-7, with D possibly matching TRBD1 (5 bases). The germline V and J ends were trimmed by 4 bases and 3 bases, with 16 bases remaining between them. This CDR3 contains 15 residues. Germline values: CDR1 LNHDA, CDR2 SQIVND (reference sequence). The CDR3 nucleotides read TGTGCCAGTAGTACCCCTACCGGGCAGGGCTACGAGCAGTACTTC. This sequence encodes CASSTPTGQGYEQYF.

This chain's CDR3 is CASSFQSAGGGTEAFF. The CDR3 region has the DNA TGTGCCAGCAGCTTTCAATCCGCCGGAGGAGGAACTGAAGCTTTCTTT. V gene TRBV11-2 combines with J gene TRBJ1-1; no firm D call. V was cut by 3 bases and J by 5 bases, with 19 bases left in between. CDR1 is SGHAT and CDR2 is FQNNGV in the germline V gene. The CDR3 runs to 16 residues.

The V gene is TRBV28, the J gene TRBJ2-7; D is unclear. The V gene lost 2 bases and the J gene lost 5 bases, with 7 bases spanning the gap. The germline V gene has CDR1 MDHEN and CDR2 SYDVKM. The CDR3 runs to 12 residues. The DNA for the CDR3 is TGTGCCAGCAGTTTAAGGCCTAACGAGCAGTACTTC. Its translation is CASSLRPNEQYF.

This clone was counted a single time. This chain links TRBV9 with TRBJ1-3; 10 positions match TRBD1. The CDR3 sequence is 18 residues long. CDR1 SGDLS and CDR2 YYNGEE come from the germline V gene. Trimming cost V 1 base and J 3 bases; bases outside gene matches: 10. CDR3 loop: CASSVSTGTGEVGNTIYF. In DNA, the CDR3 is TGTGCCAGCAGCGTATCCACGGGGACAGGGGAGGTTGGAAACACCATATATTTT. Based on the CDR3 plus reference TRBV9 and TRBJ1-3, the full variable domain is DSGVTQTPKHLITATGQRVTLRCSPRSGDLSVYWYQQSLDQGLQFLIQYYNGEERAKGNILERFSAQQFPDLHSELNLSSLELGDSALYFCASSVSTGTGEVGNTIYFGEGSWLTVV.

This sequence joins TRBV28 and TRBJ1-1; a possible D gene is TRBD1 (5 bases). CDR1 is MDHEN and CDR2 is SYDVKM in the germline V gene. Trimming pared 2 bases from V and 4 bases from J, leaving 20 bases between. CDR3 size: 17 residues. The CDR3 bases are TGTGCCAGCAGTTTAATGGGAACATTGGGGGGAGTCACTGAAGCTTTCTTT. Translated: CASSLMGTLGGVTEAFF.

The rearrangement joins TRBV25-1 to TRBJ2-5; TRBD2 agrees at 8 bases. The CDR3 length is 14 residues. CDR1 and CDR2 (germline): MGHDK, SYGVNS. V shed 6 bases and J 0 bases; nucleotides not matched to a gene: 3. The CDR3 sequence is CASRPGGNQETQYF. The CDR3 DNA is TGTGCCAGCAGGCCGGGGGGGAACCAAGAGACCCAGTACTTC.

The chain combines TRBV9 with TRBJ1-6, with D possibly TRBD1 on 6 matching bases. The CDR3 consists of 16 residues. The germline CDR1 and CDR2 sequences are SGDLS and YYNGEE. V was clipped by 2 bases and J by 7 bases, with 16 bases between them. As DNA, the CDR3 is TGTGCCAGCAGCGTTGGGCCAGGGGATAGAAATTCACCCCTCCACTTT. This gives the protein CASSVGPGDRNSPLHF.

This sequence joins TRBV28 and TRBJ2-1, with D maybe TRBD1 (5 bases). The CDR3 has 15 residues. V was shortened by 3 bases and J by 0 bases, with 9 bases between the two germline ends. The germline CDR1 and CDR2 sequences are MDHEN and SYDVKM. The CDR3 spells CASSFQGSSYNEQFF. CDR3 in DNA: TGTGCCAGCAGTTTTCAGGGTAGCTCCTACAATGAGCAGTTCTTC.

The chain carries TRBV18 and TRBJ1-2; perhaps TRBD1 as D (6 bases). Trimming took 1 base from V and 2 from J, leaving 11 bases between them. Germline values: CDR1 KGHSH, CDR2 LQKENI. CDR3 length: 15 amino acids. CDR3 in amino acids: CASSPLQGANYGYTF. The CDR3 DNA is TGTGCCAGCTCACCACTACAGGGTGCCAACTATGGCTACACCTTC.

CDR3 nucleotide sequence: TGTGCCAGCTTCTTTGGGACTGGGAGTGAAGCTTTCTTT. This translates into CASFFGTGSEAFF. This chain links TRBV28 with TRBJ1-1; tentative D call: TRBD1 (5 bases). V was clipped by 8 bases and J by 7 bases, with 17 bases between them. Germline assignment: CDR1 MDHEN and CDR2 SYDVKM. The CDR3 is 13 residues long. Full variable domain (remainder filled in from reference TRBV28 and TRBJ1-1): DVKVTQSSRYLVKRTGEKVFLECVQDMDHENMFWYRQDPGLGLRLIYFSYDVKMKEKGDIPEGYSVSREKKERFSLILESASTNQTSMYLCASFFGTGSEAFFGQGTRLTVV.

The chain recombines TRBV5-4 with TRBJ2-5; 10 bases are shared with TRBD2. The length of the CDR3 is 14 residues. J gave up 1 base and V 6 bases, and 3 bases lay outside the gene matches. Germline CDR1 SGHNT, CDR2 YYREEE (reference sequence). In nucleotides, the CDR3 is TGTGCCAGCAAGGAGCGGGGGGGCCAAGAGACCCAGTACTTC. Residues: CASKERGGQETQYF.

This chain links TRBV11-2 with TRBJ1-2; tentatively, D is TRBD1 (5 bases). V gave up 3 bases and J gave up 7 bases, with 6 bases separating them. The CDR3 spans 11 residues. CDR1 is SGHAT, CDR2 FQNNGV, per germline. The CDR3 coding sequence is TGTGCCAGCAGCTTGGGACTTGGCTACACCTTC. Its translation is CASSLGLGYTF.

The sample holds one count of this clone. The chain has TRBV5-1 and TRBJ1-2; D is perhaps TRBD1 (6 bases). V lost 6 bases, J lost 2 bases, and 14 bases lay in between. This CDR3 has 14 amino acids. Germline lookup yields CDR1 SGHRS and CDR2 YFSETQ. The CDR3: CASKPGQTNYGYTF. DNA for the CDR3: TGCGCCAGCAAACCGGGACAAACCAACTATGGCTACACCTTC.

The J gene is TRBJ2-7, the V gene TRBV12-3 or TRBV12-4; D remains unclear. The CDR3 spans 11 residues. Trimming removed 6 bases at V and 6 bases at J, with 9 bases between. CDR3 protein: CASSLYPEQYF. The CDR3 bases are TGTGCCAGCAGCCTGTATCCCGAGCAGTACTTC.

This rearrangement joins TRBV6-1 to TRBJ1-2; D is unclear. The CDR3 sequence is 14 residues long. Per germline, CDR1 MNHNS and CDR2 SASEGT. Between the trimmed V and J ends, which lost 2 bases and 8 bases, there was a span of 15 bases. CDR3 protein: CASSERWEARGYTF. The CDR3 region has the DNA TGTGCCAGCAGTGAACGGTGGGAGGCGAGGGGCTACACCTTC.

In its sample, this clone was seen a few times. The rearrangement joins TRBV7-2 to TRBJ2-7, with 12 positions matching TRBD1. This CDR3 has 16 residues. The germline V gene has CDR1 SGHTA and CDR2 FQGNSA. The trim removed 6 bases at V and 5 bases at J, leaving 11 bases unmatched. The DNA for the CDR3 is TGTGCCAGCAGTCTAAAAGGGACAGGGGGCGGCCACGAGCAGTACTTC. Translated: CASSLKGTGGGHEQYF.

This clone was counted only a few times. This chain uses TRBV28 with TRBJ2-2; 8 nucleotides agree with TRBD1. This CDR3 contains 14 residues. Germline V gives CDR1 MDHEN, CDR2 SYDVKM. V trimming: 8 bases; J trimming: 1 base; junction bases outside the gene matches: 3. For the CDR3, the DNA is TGTGCCAGCGCAGGGGGCGTGAACACCGGGGAGCTGTTTTTT. Translating gives CASAGGVNTGELFF.

This clone has just one count. V gene TRBV19 combines with J gene TRBJ1-5; 8 bases are a match to TRBD1. J was trimmed by 0 bases and V by 9 bases; bases with no gene match: 7. CDR1 and CDR2 (germline): LNHDA, SQIVND (reference sequence). The CDR3 consists of 15 residues. The CDR3 DNA is TGTGCCAGGTATCAGGGGGCGGATAGCAATCAGCCCCAGCATTTT. Residues: CARYQGADSNQPQHF. Drawing the rest from reference TRBV19 and TRBJ1-5, the complete variable domain is DGGITQSPKYLFRKEGQNVTLSCEQNLNHDAMYWYRQDPGQGLRLIYYSQIVNDFQKGDIAEGYSVSREKKESFPLTVTSAQKNPTAFYLCARYQGADSNQPQHFGDGTRLSIL.